This TCR beta chain was observed in a study of shared clonotypes between healthy human individuals. Worth noting for this clone: Its antigen remains unknown.

Broader study findings: With few donors, the genetic and exposure-history diversity represented was limited. Sampling used blood alone; tissue repertoires probably differ.

The protocol was immunoSEQ multiplex PCR, while the TCRdb copy is restricted to in-frame clones and leaves out a portion. The profile covers 75,000 to 100,000 clones, with approximately 51% appearing a single time and about 14% taken by the ten largest. The specimen was PBMCs. The TCR originated in a woman in her 40s in good health. Some clones in this sample may be carry-over from other donors' samples.

The CDR3 DNA reads TGTGCCTGGAGTGAACAGGGGGGTAGATACACCTTC. Translated: CAWSEQGGRYTF. This chain connects TRBV30 to TRBJ1-2; the match to TRBD1 covers 8 bases. Germline values: CDR1 GTSNPN, CDR2 SVGIG (reference sequence). V shed 1 base, J shed 11 bases, and the junction held 6 bases outside the gene matches. The CDR3 extends over 12 amino acids.